These 27 T cell receptor beta chains came from one sample sequenced in a study of Graves' ophthalmopathy and Graves' hyperthyroidism. The study amplified TCR beta CDR3 regions using RNA transcripts. Second-round multiplex PCR followed a first-round RT-PCR using HTBI primers. TCRdb passed the multiplex PCR reads through MiXCR, listing each CDR3 protein once. Here the sample spans around 670,000 distinct CDR3 sequences, 40% being singletons. The sequencing sample was made of peripheral blood. The receptors were gathered from an adult man with Graves' ophthalmopathy.

The CDR3 DNA reads as TGTGCCAGTAGTGGTCCGAGGGCGGACGAGCAGTACTTC. The encoded protein is CASSGPRADEQYF. V and J are TRBV19 and TRBJ2-7; the D gene is possibly TRBD2 (5 bases). The V gene lost 5 bases and the J gene lost 5 bases, with 13 bases spanning the gap. The CDR3 consists of 13 residues. Germline V gene lookup returns CDR1 LNHDA and CDR2 SQIVND (reference sequence).

The chain couples TRBV5-1 to TRBJ1-1; the D is unclear. This CDR3 has 14 amino acids. Germline CDR1 and CDR2: SGHRS and YFSETQ. V was trimmed by 0 bases and J by 4 bases, leaving 10 bases between them. The CDR3 protein is CASSLAAGITEAFF. CDR3 bases: TGCGCCAGCAGCTTGGCAGCGGGAATCACTGAAGCTTTCTTT. The entire variable domain, with the rest obtained from reference TRBV5-1 and TRBJ1-1, is as follows: KAGVTQTPRYLIKTRGQQVTLSCSPISGHRSVSWYQQTPGQGLQFLFEYFSETQRNKGNFPGRFSGRQFSNSRSEMNVSTLELGDSALYLCASSLAAGITEAFFGQGTRLTVV.

This clonotype was seen a few times. This rearrangement joins TRBV12-3 or TRBV12-4 to TRBJ2-2; D is possibly TRBD1 (6 bases). This CDR3 spans 14 amino acids. V was trimmed by 7 bases and J by 2 bases, leaving 11 bases between them. The CDR3 bases are TGTGCCAGCATTAGCAGGGGTAACACCGGGGAGCTGTTTTTT. This translates into CASISRGNTGELFF.

The chain combines TRBV25-1 with TRBJ2-2, with a possible D match to TRBD2 (5 bases). Between the trimmed V and J ends, which lost 6 bases and 6 bases, there was a span of 8 bases. CDR1 and CDR2 (germline): MGHDK, SYGVNS. The CDR3 is made up of 12 amino acids. The CDR3 coding sequence is TGTGCCAGCAGGAGGGTCCCCGGGGAGCTGTTTTTT. Its protein product is CASRRVPGELFF.

About this clonotype itself: A much larger clonotype is one base distant, so this may be a read error. The rearrangement joins TRBV29-1 to TRBJ1-2, with 7 bases aligning to TRBD1. The CDR3 extends over 15 amino acids. Unmatched junction bases numbered 19, after V lost 7 bases and J lost 8 bases. Germline V gene data show CDR1 as SQVTM and CDR2 as ANQGSEA. CDR3 amino acids: CSAVTAGGRFDGYTF. The CDR3 DNA follows: TGCAGCGCAGTTACGGCAGGGGGTCGGTTCGACGGCTACACCTTC.

The chain is built from TRBV29-1 and TRBJ1-6; the D gene is possibly TRBD1 (6 bases). The germline V gene has CDR1 SQVTM and CDR2 ANQGSEA. This CDR3 is built from 15 residues. Trimming stripped 7 bases from V and 7 bases from J, with 20 bases between. CDR3 in DNA: TGCAGCGGACAGGATGGGACTGAAGAGAATTCACCCCTCCACTTT. Translation: CSGQDGTEENSPLHF. Filled out from reference TRBV29-1 and TRBJ1-6, the complete variable domain reads SAVISQKPSRDICQRGTSLTIQCQVDSQVTMMFWYRQQPGQSLTLIATANQGSEATYESGFVIDKFPISRPNLTFSTLTVSNMSPEDSSIYLCSGQDGTEENSPLHFGNGTRLTVT.

The rearrangement joins TRBV15 to TRBJ2-2; tentatively, D is TRBD1 (6 bases). This CDR3 has 14 residues. Trimming pared 2 bases from V and 6 bases from J, leaving 10 bases between. The germline V gene has CDR1 LNHNV and CDR2 YYDKDF (reference sequence). The CDR3 coding sequence is TGTGCCACCAGCAGACAGGGGTCCGCCGGGGAGCTGTTTTTT. Protein product: CATSRQGSAGELFF.

This chain links TRBV7-9 with TRBJ2-2; D is unclear. The CDR3 runs to 13 residues. Between the trimmed V and J ends, which lost 11 bases and 6 bases, there was a span of 16 bases. CDR1 is SEHNR and CDR2 is FQNEAQ in the germline V gene (reference sequence). The CDR3 here is CAWNLRSPGELFF. The CDR3, as DNA: TGTGCCTGGAATCTACGATCCCCCGGGGAGCTGTTTTTT. Combining the CDR3 with reference TRBV7-9 and TRBJ2-2 gives the whole variable domain DTGVSQNPRHKITKRGQNVTFRCDPISEHNRLYWYRQTLGQGPEFLTYFQNEAQLEKSRLLSDRFSAERPKGSFSTLEIQRTEQGDSAMYLCAWNLRSPGELFFGEGSRLTVL.

J is TRBJ1-2 and V is TRBV15, with TRBD1 matching 7 bases. V gave up 8 bases and J gave up 4 bases; unmatched junction bases: 7. Germline CDR1 and CDR2: LNHNV and YYDKDF (reference sequence). The CDR3 has 13 residues. In DNA, the CDR3 is TGTGCCACCGCCCCCGGGACAGCCTATGGCTACACCTTC. It is translated as CATAPGTAYGYTF. Drawing the rest from reference TRBV15 and TRBJ1-2, the complete variable domain is DAMVIQNPRYQVTQFGKPVTLSCSQTLNHNVMYWYQQKSSQAPKLLFHYYDKDFNNEADTPDNFQSRRPNTSFCFLDIRSPGLGDTAMYLCATAPGTAYGYTFGSGTRLTVV.

The CDR3 nucleotides read TGTGCCAGCAGTGAAGGGGGACAGGGGGTCTACGAGCAGTACTTC. Translated: CASSEGGQGVYEQYF. The chain combines TRBV6-1 with TRBJ2-7; TRBD1 matches at 11 bases. CDR3 length: 15 residues. Germline V lookup: CDR1 MNHNS, CDR2 SASEGT. After removal of 1 base from V and 3 bases from J, the junction contained 2 bases not matched to a gene.

Concerning this clonotype itself: Relative to the germline gene, one junction end is altered; a read error may explain this. The chain links TRBV24-1 to TRBJ1-5; D may be TRBD1 (6 bases). CDR3 length: 17 residues. Germline-derived CDR1 and CDR2 are KGHDR and SFDVKD. The CDR3 region has the DNA TGTGCCAGCAGTTACTTGGGGGGCCGGGAGATAAATCAGCCCCAGCATTTT. The encoded protein is CASSYLGGREINQPQHF.

Turning to this clonotype: At one of its ends the junction is not consistent with the germline gene, which may arise from a read error. The chain joins TRBV10-2 to TRBJ1-5; D not resolved. This CDR3 is 15 amino acids long. Looked up from germline, CDR1 is WSHSY and CDR2 is SAAADI. The CDR3 nucleotides are TGTGCCAGCTCACCACGAGCGGCCCAAAATCAGCCCCAGCATTTT. Residues: CASSPRAAQNQPQHF.

The chain carries TRBV25-1 and TRBJ2-2; D ambiguous. The CDR3 is 14 amino acids. Germline values: CDR1 MGHDK, CDR2 SYGVNS. Trimming took 7 bases from V and 2 from J, leaving 11 bases between them. The CDR3 DNA reads as TGTGCCAGCACTGGGATCCGAAACACCGGGGAGCTGTTTTTT. Translated: CASTGIRNTGELFF.

This clonotype was detected many times. The CDR3 reads CASSDSASSETQYF. The CDR3 nucleotides are TGTGCCAGCAGTGATTCGGCTAGCAGCGAGACCCAGTACTTC. V is TRBV2 and J is TRBJ2-5; tentative D call: TRBD2 (5 bases). This CDR3 contains 14 residues. In germline, CDR1 is SNHLY, CDR2 FYNNEI. V was cut by 3 bases and J by 5 bases, with 13 bases left in between.

On this clonotype: A read error may account for a junction end that differs from germline. V gene TRBV29-1 combines with J gene TRBJ2-6, with TRBD1 matching over 9 bases. CDR1 is SQVTM and CDR2 is ANQGSEA in the germline V gene. The CDR3 sequence is 13 residues long. The CDR3 DNA follows: TGCAGCGGGGGGGACAGGGACGGTTGGACTGAAGCTTTC. Translated, it gives CSGGDRDGWTEAF.

This chain joins TRBV10-3 and TRBJ1-3; D perhaps matches TRBD1 (5 bases). The CDR3 is 13 amino acids. Germline-derived CDR1 and CDR2 are ENHRY and SYGVKD. V was clipped by 6 bases and J by 0 bases, with 6 bases between them. In nucleotides, the CDR3 is TGTGCCATCAGGACAGTCTCTGGAAACACCATATATTTT. It specifies CAIRTVSGNTIYF.

This clonotype came up a few times. This CDR3 reads CASSLEPEERGYTF. In DNA form, the CDR3 reads TGTGCCAGCAGCTTGGAACCGGAAGAGAGGGGCTACACCTTC. This chain uses TRBV5-6 with TRBJ1-2, with unresolved D. Trimming stripped 0 bases from V and 8 bases from J, with 14 bases between. This CDR3 has 14 amino acids. The germline V gene has CDR1 SGHDT and CDR2 YYEEEE.

This clonotype was counted ten times or more. The chain joins TRBV7-9 to TRBJ1-1; perhaps TRBD1 as D (5 bases). Per the germline V gene, CDR1 is SEHNR and CDR2 is FQNEAQ (reference sequence). V lost 2 bases and J lost 4, with 14 bases in between. The CDR3 runs 15 residues. CDR3 nucleotides: TGTGCCAGCAGCTTACTAACTTTCCAGGGCACTGAAGCTTTCTTT. Translated: CASSLLTFQGTEAFF.

This clonotype came up many times. The rearrangement links TRBV10-3 to TRBJ1-1; D is uncertain. This CDR3 has 15 residues. V was cut by 4 bases and J by 4 bases, with 16 bases left in between. Germline CDR1 is ENHRY and CDR2 is SYGVKD. Here the CDR3 DNA reads TGTGCCATCAGTGCAGACCCACCTCTGGGCACTGAAGCTTTCTTT. It yields the protein CAISADPPLGTEAFF.

Comment on this clonotype: A read error may explain this, as a much larger clone is one base away. This rearrangement joins TRBV7-9 to TRBJ2-7, with D possibly matching TRBD2 (6 bases). The CDR3 length is 14 residues. Germline CDR1 is SEHNR and CDR2 is FQNEAQ (reference sequence). CDR3 loop: CASSLGDWSSEQYF. The DNA for the CDR3 is TGTGCCAGCAGCTTAGGGGACTGGTCCTCCGAGCAGTACTTC.

This sequence joins TRBV6-6 and TRBJ1-1, with D unclear. This CDR3 region has 15 residues. Germline V gene sequence: CDR1 MNHNY, CDR2 SVGAGI (reference sequence). The V gene lost 5 bases and the J gene lost 1 base, with 14 bases spanning the gap. Here the CDR3 reads CASSERVAGNTEAFF. Written as DNA, the CDR3 is TGTGCCAGCAGTGAAAGGGTAGCCGGGAACACTGAAGCTTTCTTT.

The chain joins TRBV25-1 to TRBJ1-6; 7 positions agree with TRBD1. The V segment lost 5 bases and the J segment 8 bases; nucleotides outside the gene matches: 6. This CDR3 comprises 14 residues. CDR1 and CDR2 (germline): MGHDK, SYGVNS. In DNA, the CDR3 is TGTGCCAGCAGTTCCCAAACAGGGGATTCACCCCTCCACTTT. Translating it yields CASSSQTGDSPLHF.

This clonotype was seen only a few times. The V and J genes are TRBV7-9 and TRBJ1-5, with unresolved D. The CDR3 runs 16 residues. Germline loops: CDR1 SEHNR, CDR2 FQNEAQ (reference sequence). V was trimmed by 6 bases and J by 3 bases, leaving 18 bases between them. The CDR3 nucleotides read TGTGCCAGCAGTTACTCTTCCCTTCCCCCCAATCAGCCCCAGCATTTT. Protein sequence: CASSYSSLPPNQPQHF.

This clonotype showed up just a few times. This chain joins TRBV11-2 and TRBJ2-5; the D is unclear. V lost 1 base and J lost 1, with 7 bases in between. This CDR3 spans 14 amino acids. Per the germline V gene, CDR1 is SGHAT and CDR2 is FQNNGV. The CDR3 DNA reads as TGTGCCAGCAGCTTAGGTTACGGCCAAGAGACCCAGTACTTC. It yields the protein CASSLGYGQETQYF.

This rearrangement joins TRBV20-1 to TRBJ1-2; 11 bases fit TRBD1. Germline V gives CDR1 DFQATT, CDR2 SNEGSKA (reference sequence). The CDR3 is 13 amino acids. Losses at the gene ends were 5 bases for V and 9 bases for J; bases not matched to a gene: 8. The DNA for the CDR3 is TGCAGTGCTCAGACGGGACAGGGGGTAAGCTACACCTTC. It is translated as CSAQTGQGVSYTF.

The rearrangement uses TRBV2 and TRBJ1-2; TRBD1 matches 7 bases. CDR1 SNHLY and CDR2 FYNNEI come from the germline V gene. V dropped 4 bases and J dropped 7; count of bases not matched to a gene: 9. This CDR3 has 14 amino acids. CDR3 residues: CASSVEGAHSGYTF. CDR3 DNA: TGTGCCAGCAGTGTGGAGGGGGCGCACAGTGGCTACACCTTC.

This clonotype was observed a few times. The chain recombines TRBV7-2 with TRBJ2-2; 10 bases map to TRBD2. The V gene end was trimmed by 5 bases and the J gene end by 3 bases; junction bases not matched to a gene: 6. Per the germline V gene, CDR1 is SGHTA and CDR2 is FQGNSA. CDR3 length: 16 residues. The DNA of the CDR3 is TGTGCCAGCAGCCCGAGCGGGAGGGGTCACACCGGGGAGCTGTTTTTT. Amino acids: CASSPSGRGHTGELFF.